This TCR beta chain was retrieved from a study of CD8+ T cells in alopecia areata. Findings and caveats of the study: Lesional scalp, especially alopecia totalis/universalis, showed higher clonality than normal scalp.

This clone showed up just a few times. Its antigen is not known. CDR3 size: 14 residues. Germline V gives CDR1 SEHNR, CDR2 FQNEAQ (reference sequence). Trimming took off 5 bases at V and 7 bases at J, with 12 bases between the two ends. T lymphocytes (CD4+ and CD8+) were sorted from PBMCs. Isolated RNA was reverse transcribed into cDNA used as the sequencing template. The protocol was immunoSEQ multiplex PCR, while the TCRdb copy is restricted to in-frame clones and leaves out a portion. Of under 130,000 clones in the sample, 55% were seen once. The specimen was CD4+ T cells sorted from blood. This sequence joins TRBV7-9 and TRBJ1-6, with TRBD1 as a possible D gene (6 bases). The source is a human donor in good health. Here the CDR3 reads CASSVGHFNSPLHF. The CDR3 coding sequence is TGTGCCAGCAGCGTGGGACACTTCAATTCACCCCTCCACTTT.